This T cell receptor beta chain was captured in a study of cytomegalovirus exposure and HLA in healthy donors. Study-level results: The study designated roughly 160 TCR beta chains cytomegalovirus-associated. Prediction of most subjects' HLA-A and HLA-B alleles by TCR beta sequences was reportedly accurate.

A remark on this clone: Its cognate antigen is unknown.

PCR used 60 Vbeta primers and 13 Jbeta primers. Repertoires were generated with immunoSEQ multiplex PCR, while TCRdb's copy carries only in-frame clones and drops some. The sample includes fewer than 150,000 clones, about four fifths of them seen just once. CDR3 length equals 16 residues. V lost 1 base to trimming and J lost 4 bases, with 14 bases between them. Germline values: CDR1 KGHSH, CDR2 LQKENI. This sequence joins TRBV18 and TRBJ1-5; tentatively, D is TRBD1 (6 bases). Sequenced sample: PBMCs. The TCR sequence derives from a man aged 25-45 years in good health and CMV-seronegative. In DNA form, the CDR3 reads TGTGCCAGCTCACCACTCTCAGGGGAGAGAAATCAGCCCCAGCATTTT. Encoded protein: CASSPLSGERNQPQHF.